This T cell receptor beta chain was obtained from a study of T and B cells in COVID-19 patients. As for the study in general: Of 20 to 25 active-infection patients, roughly eleven were critically ill with mechanical ventilation or extracorporeal membrane oxygenation.

TRB rearrangements were amplified by multiplex PCR with BIOMED2 TRB-A/B primers. In TCRdb, the multiplex PCR reads were re-called with MiXCR into one record per CDR3 protein. The sample carries more than 5,500 distinct CDR3 sequences, about a third recorded once. By its share, this clonotype is medium-sized. From blood, about 250-500 ng of genomic DNA served as TRB template. The sample consisted of blood. The clonotype was recovered from a human donor who had recovered from COVID-19.

CDR3 loop: CASSIFHEQFF. CDR3 in DNA: TGTGCCAGTAGTATTTTCCACGAGCAGTTCTTC. The gene calls are TRBV19 and TRBJ2-1; no clear D. V was pared by 3 bases and J by 10 bases, with 7 bases between. Germline values: CDR1 LNHDA, CDR2 SQIVND (reference sequence). The CDR3 consists of 11 residues.